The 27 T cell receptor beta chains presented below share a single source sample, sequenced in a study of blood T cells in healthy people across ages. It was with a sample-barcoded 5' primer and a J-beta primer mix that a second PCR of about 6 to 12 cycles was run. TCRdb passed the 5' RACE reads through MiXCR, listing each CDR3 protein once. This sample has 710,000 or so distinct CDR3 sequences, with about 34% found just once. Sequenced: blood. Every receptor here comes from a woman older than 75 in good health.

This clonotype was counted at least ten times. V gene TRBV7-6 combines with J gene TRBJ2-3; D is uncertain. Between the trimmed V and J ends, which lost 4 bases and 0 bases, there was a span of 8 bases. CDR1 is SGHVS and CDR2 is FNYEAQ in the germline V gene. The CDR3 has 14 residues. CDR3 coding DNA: TGTGCCAGCAGCTGGGGTGACAGCACAGATACGCAGTATTTT. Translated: CASSWGDSTDTQYF.

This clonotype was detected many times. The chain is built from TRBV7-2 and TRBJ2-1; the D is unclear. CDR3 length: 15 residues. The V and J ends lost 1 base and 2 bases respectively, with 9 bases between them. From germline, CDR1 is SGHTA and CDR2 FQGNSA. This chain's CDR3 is CASSLDFNTYNEQFF. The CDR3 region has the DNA TGTGCCAGCAGCTTAGATTTCAATACCTACAATGAGCAGTTCTTC.

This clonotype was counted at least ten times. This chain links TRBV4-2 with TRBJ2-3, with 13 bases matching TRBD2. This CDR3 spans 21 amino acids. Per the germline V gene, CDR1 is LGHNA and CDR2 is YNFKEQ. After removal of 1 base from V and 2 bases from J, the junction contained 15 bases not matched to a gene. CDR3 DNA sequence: TGTGCCAGCAGCCAAGGCCCCGGGACTAGCGGGGCCCGACCGTACACAGATACGCAGTATTTT. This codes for CASSQGPGTSGARPYTDTQYF.

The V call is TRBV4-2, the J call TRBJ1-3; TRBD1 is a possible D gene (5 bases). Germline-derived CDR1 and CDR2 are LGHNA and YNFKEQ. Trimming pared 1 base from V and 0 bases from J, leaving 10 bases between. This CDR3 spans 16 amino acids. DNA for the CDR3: TGTGCCAGCAGCCAAGTGGGGCAGAGCTCTGGAAACACCATATATTTT. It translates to CASSQVGQSSGNTIYF.

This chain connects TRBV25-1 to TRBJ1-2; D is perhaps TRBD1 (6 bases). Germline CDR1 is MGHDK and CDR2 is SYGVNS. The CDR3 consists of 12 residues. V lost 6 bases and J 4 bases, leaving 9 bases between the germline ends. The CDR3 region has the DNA TGTGCCAGCAGCAGGGGATCCTATGGCTACACCTTC. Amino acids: CASSRGSYGYTF.

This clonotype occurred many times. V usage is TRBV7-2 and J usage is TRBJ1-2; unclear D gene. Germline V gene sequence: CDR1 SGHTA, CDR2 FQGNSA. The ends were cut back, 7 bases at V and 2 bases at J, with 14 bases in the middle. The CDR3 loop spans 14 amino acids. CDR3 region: CASTLKGGNYGYTF. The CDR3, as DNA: TGTGCCAGCACCCTTAAGGGCGGGAACTATGGCTACACCTTC.

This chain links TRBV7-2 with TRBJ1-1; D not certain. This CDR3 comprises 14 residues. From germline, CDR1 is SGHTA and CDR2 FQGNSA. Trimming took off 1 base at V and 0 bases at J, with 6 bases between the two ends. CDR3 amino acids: CASSLELLNTEAFF. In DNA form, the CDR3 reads TGTGCCAGCAGCTTAGAATTGCTGAACACTGAAGCTTTCTTT.

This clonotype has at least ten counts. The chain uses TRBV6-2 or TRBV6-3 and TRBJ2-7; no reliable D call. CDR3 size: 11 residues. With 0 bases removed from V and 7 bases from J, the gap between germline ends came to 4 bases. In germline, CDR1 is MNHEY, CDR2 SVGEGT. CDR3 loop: CASSYSREQYF. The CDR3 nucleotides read TGTGCCAGCAGTTACTCGAGGGAGCAGTACTTC.

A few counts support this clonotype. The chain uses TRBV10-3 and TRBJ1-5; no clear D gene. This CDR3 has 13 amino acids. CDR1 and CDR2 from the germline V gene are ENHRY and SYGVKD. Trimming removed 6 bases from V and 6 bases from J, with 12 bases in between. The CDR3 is CAIRALGSQPQHF. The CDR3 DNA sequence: TGTGCCATCAGGGCATTGGGGAGTCAGCCCCAGCATTTT.

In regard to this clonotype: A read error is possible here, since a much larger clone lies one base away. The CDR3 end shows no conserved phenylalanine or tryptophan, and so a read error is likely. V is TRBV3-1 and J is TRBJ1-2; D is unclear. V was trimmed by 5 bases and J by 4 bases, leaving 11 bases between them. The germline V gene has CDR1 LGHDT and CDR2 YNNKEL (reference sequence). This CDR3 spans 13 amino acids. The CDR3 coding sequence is TGTGCCAGCAGCGGGGTACAGACCTATGGCTACACCTTA. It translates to CASSGVQTYGYTL.

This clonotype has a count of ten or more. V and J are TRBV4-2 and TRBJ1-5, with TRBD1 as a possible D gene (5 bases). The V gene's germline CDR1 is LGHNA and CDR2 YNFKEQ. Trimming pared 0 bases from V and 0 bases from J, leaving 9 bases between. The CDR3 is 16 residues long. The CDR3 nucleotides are TGTGCCAGCAGCCAAGATCTAAGGGGTAGCAATCAGCCCCAGCATTTT. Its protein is CASSQDLRGSNQPQHF.

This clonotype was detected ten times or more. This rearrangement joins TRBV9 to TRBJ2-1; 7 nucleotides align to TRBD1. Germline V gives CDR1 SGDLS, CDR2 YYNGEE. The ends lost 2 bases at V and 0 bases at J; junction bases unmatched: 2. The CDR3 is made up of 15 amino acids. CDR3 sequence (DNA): TGTGCCAGCAGCGTCCAGGGGGACTCCTACAATGAGCAGTTCTTC. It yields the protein CASSVQGDSYNEQFF.

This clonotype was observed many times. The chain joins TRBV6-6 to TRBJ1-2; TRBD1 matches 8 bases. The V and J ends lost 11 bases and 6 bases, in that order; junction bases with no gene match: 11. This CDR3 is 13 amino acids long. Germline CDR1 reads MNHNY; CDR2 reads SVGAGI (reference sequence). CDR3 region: CAGRQGQKDGYTF. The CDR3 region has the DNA TGTGCCGGGCGACAGGGGCAGAAGGATGGCTACACCTTC.

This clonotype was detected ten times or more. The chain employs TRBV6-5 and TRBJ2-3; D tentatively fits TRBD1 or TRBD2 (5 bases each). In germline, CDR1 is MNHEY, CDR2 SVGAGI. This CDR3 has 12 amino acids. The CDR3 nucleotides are TGTGCTACCGGACGGGGCGAAGATACGCAGTATTTT. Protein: CATGRGEDTQYF.

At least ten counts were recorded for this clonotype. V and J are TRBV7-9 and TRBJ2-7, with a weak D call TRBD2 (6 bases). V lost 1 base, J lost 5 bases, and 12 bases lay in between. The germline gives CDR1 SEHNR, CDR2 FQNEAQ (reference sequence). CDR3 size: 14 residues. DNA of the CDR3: TGTGCCAGCAGCTTAGACCGGCGCGGGGACGAGCAGTACTTC. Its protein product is CASSLDRRGDEQYF.

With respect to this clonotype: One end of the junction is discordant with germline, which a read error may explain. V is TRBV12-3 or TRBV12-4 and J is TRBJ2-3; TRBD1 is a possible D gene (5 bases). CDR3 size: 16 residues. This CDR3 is CASSLADRVSTDTQYF. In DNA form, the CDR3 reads TGTGCCAGCAGTTTAGCTGACAGAGTAAGCACAGATACGCAGTATTTC.

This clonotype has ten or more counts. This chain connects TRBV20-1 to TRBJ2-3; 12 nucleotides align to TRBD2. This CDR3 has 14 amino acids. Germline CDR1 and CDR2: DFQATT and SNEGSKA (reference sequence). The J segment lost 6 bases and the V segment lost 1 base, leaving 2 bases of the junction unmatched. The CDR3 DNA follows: TGCAGTGCTAGAGGTCTAGCGGGGGGGGATACGCAGTATTTT. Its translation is CSARGLAGGDTQYF.

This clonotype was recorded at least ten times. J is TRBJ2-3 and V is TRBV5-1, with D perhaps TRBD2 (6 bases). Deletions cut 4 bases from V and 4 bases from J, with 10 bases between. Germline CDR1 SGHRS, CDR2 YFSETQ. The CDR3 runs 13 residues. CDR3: CASSRDFPDTQYF. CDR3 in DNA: TGCGCCAGCAGCAGGGACTTTCCAGATACGCAGTATTTT.

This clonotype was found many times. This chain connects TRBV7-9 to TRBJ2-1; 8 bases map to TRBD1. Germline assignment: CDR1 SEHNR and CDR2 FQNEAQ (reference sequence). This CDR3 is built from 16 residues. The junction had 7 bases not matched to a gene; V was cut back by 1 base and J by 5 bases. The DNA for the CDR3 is TGTGCCAGCAGCTTAGTGTGGACAGGGTCGAACAATGAGCAGTTCTTC. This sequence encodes CASSLVWTGSNNEQFF.

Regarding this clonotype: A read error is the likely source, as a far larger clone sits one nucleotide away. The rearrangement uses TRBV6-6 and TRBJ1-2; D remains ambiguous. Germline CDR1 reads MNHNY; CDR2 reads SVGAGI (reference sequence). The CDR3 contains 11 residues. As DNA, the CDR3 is TGTGCCAGCAGTTCTGGCTATGGCCACACCTTC. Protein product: CASSSGYGHTF.

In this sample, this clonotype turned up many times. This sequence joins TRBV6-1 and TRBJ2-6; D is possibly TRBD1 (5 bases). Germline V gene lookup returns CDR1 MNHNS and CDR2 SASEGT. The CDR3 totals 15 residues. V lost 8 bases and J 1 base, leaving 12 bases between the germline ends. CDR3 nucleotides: TGTGCCAGCCGCCGACAGCTTTCTGGGGCCAACGTCCTGACTTTC. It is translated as CASRRQLSGANVLTF.

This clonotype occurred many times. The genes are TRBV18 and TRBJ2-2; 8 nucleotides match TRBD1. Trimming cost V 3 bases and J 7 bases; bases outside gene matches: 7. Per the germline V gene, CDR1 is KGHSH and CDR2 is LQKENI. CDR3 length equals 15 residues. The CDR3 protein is CASSPTGAMNGELFF. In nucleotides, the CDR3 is TGTGCCAGCTCACCGACAGGGGCGATGAACGGGGAGCTGTTTTTT. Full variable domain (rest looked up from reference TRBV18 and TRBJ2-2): NAGVMQNPRHLVRRRGQEARLRCSPMKGHSHVYWYRQLPEEGLKFMVYLQKENIIDESGMPKERFSAEFPKEGPSILRIQQVVRGDSAAYFCASSPTGAMNGELFFGEGSRLTVL.

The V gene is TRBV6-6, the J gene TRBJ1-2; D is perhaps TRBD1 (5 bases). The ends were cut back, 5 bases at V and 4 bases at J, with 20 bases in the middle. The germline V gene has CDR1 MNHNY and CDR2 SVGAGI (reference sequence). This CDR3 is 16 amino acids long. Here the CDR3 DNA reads TGTGCCAGCAGTGATCTAGGGGACGGACGGGGCTATGGCTACACCTTC. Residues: CASSDLGDGRGYGYTF.

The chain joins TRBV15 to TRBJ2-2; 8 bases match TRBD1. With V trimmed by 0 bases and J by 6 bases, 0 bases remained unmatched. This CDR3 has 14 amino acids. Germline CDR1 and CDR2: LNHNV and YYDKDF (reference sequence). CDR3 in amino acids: CATSRETGAGELFF. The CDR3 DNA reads TGTGCCACCAGCAGAGAGACAGGGGCCGGGGAGCTGTTTTTT.

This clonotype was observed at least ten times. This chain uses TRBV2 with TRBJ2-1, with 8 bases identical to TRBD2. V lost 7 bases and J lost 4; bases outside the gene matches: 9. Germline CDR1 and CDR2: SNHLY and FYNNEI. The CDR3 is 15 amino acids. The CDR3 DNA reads TGTGCCAGCACCGCGCTAGCGGGTCGATACAATGAGCAGTTCTTC. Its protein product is CASTALAGRYNEQFF.

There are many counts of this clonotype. The CDR3 loop reads CASSLDRRYGYTF. CDR3 nucleotide sequence: TGTGCCAGCAGTTTAGACAGGAGGTATGGCTACACCTTC. The V call is TRBV12-3 or TRBV12-4, the J call TRBJ1-2, with D perhaps matching TRBD1 (5 bases). The CDR3 sequence is 13 residues long. V lost 1 base and J lost 5, with 8 bases in between.

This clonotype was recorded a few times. The CDR3 bases are TGTGCCAGCAGTGACAGGGGGCGGGTTCAGCCCCAGCATTTT. It codes for CASSDRGRVQPQHF. J is TRBJ1-5 and V is TRBV28; 10 bases agree with TRBD1. The trim removed 5 bases at V and 6 bases at J, leaving 4 bases unmatched. The CDR3 totals 14 residues. The V gene's germline CDR1 is MDHEN and CDR2 SYDVKM.